Presented here are 22 T cell receptor beta chains from one specimen sequenced in a study of blood T cell repertoires in COVID-19. Profiling relied on immunoSEQ multiplex PCR, and the TCRdb table lists in-frame clones only, not all of them. In the table there are about 160,000 clones, around four fifths of which are singletons. The sequenced sample consisted of peripheral blood. These receptors came from an elderly woman with acute or convalescent COVID-19.

The chain is built from TRBV7-6 and TRBJ1-3; D is possibly TRBD1 (5 bases). Germline CDR1 SGHVS, CDR2 FNYEAQ. V was clipped by 2 bases and J by 0 bases, with 17 bases between them. There are 18 residues in the CDR3. The DNA for the CDR3 is TGTGCCAGCAGCTTAACTCCCCTAACAGGAGTCTCTGGAAACACCATATATTTT. Amino acids: CASSLTPLTGVSGNTIYF.

CDR3 in amino acids: CASSSTSGGSYEQYF. DNA for the CDR3: TGTGCCAGCAGTTCGACTAGCGGGGGATCCTACGAGCAGTACTTC. The chain recombines TRBV27 with TRBJ2-7, with 12 bases that match TRBD2. Germline CDR1 reads MNHEY; CDR2 reads SMNVEV (reference sequence). With 4 bases clipped from V and 1 base from J, the junction kept 2 bases outside the gene matches. This CDR3 has 15 residues.

The V and J genes are TRBV28 and TRBJ2-1, with D possibly being TRBD2 (7 bases). Germline V gene data show CDR1 as MDHEN and CDR2 as SYDVKM. Trimming removed 8 bases from V and 3 bases from J, with 14 bases in between. The CDR3 totals 14 residues. The CDR3 DNA reads TGTGCCAGCGAAGGGGGGGGCGGCTACAATGAGCAGTTCTTC. Protein product: CASEGGGGYNEQFF.

The V call is TRBV4-2, the J call TRBJ2-3; 7 nucleotides align to TRBD2. Trimming took 1 base from V and 0 from J; bases not matched to a gene: 10. Germline CDR1 and CDR2: LGHNA and YNFKEQ. The CDR3 has 18 amino acids. In nucleotides, the CDR3 is TGTGCCAGCAGCCAAGTGGGAGGGACCTCGGGGAGCACAGATACGCAGTATTTT. It codes for CASSQVGGTSGSTDTQYF.

V gene TRBV6-5 combines with J gene TRBJ1-4; D is perhaps TRBD1 (6 bases). CDR1 and CDR2 (germline): MNHEY, SVGAGI. The CDR3 has 14 residues. Between the trimmed V and J ends, which lost 7 bases and 2 bases, there was a span of 11 bases. This CDR3 reads CASNTGSTNEKLFF. In DNA, the CDR3 is TGTGCCAGCAATACAGGGTCGACTAATGAAAAACTGTTTTTT.

The rearrangement uses TRBV25-1 and TRBJ1-1; 8 positions match TRBD1. Unmatched junction bases numbered 7, after V lost 8 bases and J lost 2 bases. The germline CDR1 and CDR2 sequences are MGHDK and SYGVNS. The CDR3 consists of 14 residues. The chain's CDR3 is CASGGTGPNTEAFF. In nucleotides, the CDR3 is TGTGCCAGCGGAGGGACAGGACCTAACACTGAAGCTTTCTTT. The entire variable domain, with the rest obtained from reference TRBV25-1 and TRBJ1-1, is as follows: EADIYQTPRYLVIGTGKKITLECSQTMGHDKMYWYQQDPGMELHLIHYSYGVNSTEKGDLSSESTVSRIRTEHFPLTLESARPSHTSQYLCASGGTGPNTEAFFGQGTRLTVV.

J is TRBJ2-2 and V is TRBV6-5; 7 bases line up with TRBD1. V lost 1 base and J lost 6; bases outside the gene matches: 5. Germline assignment: CDR1 MNHEY and CDR2 SVGAGI. CDR3 length: 15 residues. The CDR3 reads CASSYLQGTSGELFF. DNA of the CDR3: TGTGCCAGCAGTTACTTACAGGGGACCTCCGGGGAGCTGTTTTTT.

This clone was detected once. The V call is TRBV18, the J call TRBJ1-2, with no clear D. Germline V gene sequence: CDR1 KGHSH, CDR2 LQKENI. V lost 4 bases and J lost 4, with 10 bases in between. The CDR3 loop spans 13 amino acids. This chain's CDR3 is CASSLKHLYGYTF. CDR3 bases: TGTGCCAGCTCACTGAAGCACCTCTATGGCTACACCTTC.

The V gene is TRBV9, the J gene TRBJ1-2; unclear D gene. The germline V and J ends were trimmed by 3 bases and 2 bases, with 11 bases remaining between them. CDR1 is SGDLS and CDR2 is YYNGEE in the germline V gene. This CDR3 comprises 14 residues. The CDR3 region is CASSDSPTNYGYTF. CDR3 sequence (DNA): TGTGCCAGCAGCGACAGTCCCACCAACTATGGCTACACCTTC.

This chain links TRBV27 with TRBJ2-7; 11 bases fit TRBD2. V trimming: 4 bases; J trimming: 7 bases; junction bases outside the gene matches: 6. CDR3 size: 14 residues. Germline V CDR1 and CDR2: MNHEY, SMNVEV (reference sequence). The CDR3, as DNA: TGTGCCAGCAGTTCCGGGACTAGCGGTCGAGAGCAGTACTTC. Translated: CASSSGTSGREQYF.

The chain is built from TRBV7-9 and TRBJ2-5; 8 positions agree with TRBD2. Trimming took 6 bases from V and 5 from J; bases not matched to a gene: 5. CDR1 SEHNR and CDR2 FQNEAQ come from the germline V gene (reference sequence). The length of the CDR3 is 13 residues. Here the CDR3 reads CASSPGGLETQYF. CDR3 DNA sequence: TGTGCCAGCAGTCCGGGAGGGCTGGAGACCCAGTACTTC.

The CDR3 protein is CASSQATSGEVGELFF. The CDR3 bases are TGTGCCAGCAGCCAGGCGACTAGCGGGGAGGTCGGGGAGCTGTTTTTT. This sequence joins TRBV4-2 and TRBJ2-2; 11 positions agree with TRBD2. From germline, CDR1 is LGHNA and CDR2 YNFKEQ. The CDR3 has 16 residues. With V trimmed by 3 bases and J by 7 bases, 7 bases remained unmatched.

In the case of this clone: Other DNA variants within this sample encode the same CDR3. The chain links TRBV5-1 to TRBJ1-1; 7 nucleotides line up with TRBD1. There are 15 residues in the CDR3. Germline CDR1 and CDR2: SGHRS and YFSETQ. V lost 0 bases, J lost 2 bases, and 4 bases stayed unmatched. In DNA form, the CDR3 reads TGCGCCAGCAGCTTGGCCGGGACAGTAAACACTGAAGCTTTCTTT. Amino acids: CASSLAGTVNTEAFF.

The chain employs TRBV28 and TRBJ2-7, with 10 positions matching TRBD1. Germline-derived CDR1 and CDR2 are MDHEN and SYDVKM. The CDR3 extends over 13 amino acids. Germline trimming cut 9 bases from V and 3 bases from J; bases unmatched to any gene: 5. CDR3 loop: CASFDRGRYEQYF. CDR3 coding DNA: TGTGCCAGTTTCGACAGGGGGCGCTACGAGCAGTACTTC.

This clone has only a few counts. The rearrangement joins TRBV10-3 to TRBJ1-1; weak D call: TRBD1 (5 bases). The CDR3 is made up of 16 amino acids. Germline CDR1 ENHRY, CDR2 SYGVKD. Deletions cut 11 bases from V and 0 bases from J, with 22 bases between. CDR3 sequence reads: CASRGATGGLNTEAFF. The CDR3 region has the DNA TGTGCCTCCCGCGGGGCCACAGGAGGTTTGAACACTGAAGCTTTCTTT.

The V gene is TRBV9, the J gene TRBJ2-5, with TRBD2 matching 8 bases. Losses at the gene ends were 2 bases for V and 5 bases for J; bases not matched to a gene: 8. This CDR3 region has 15 residues. CDR1 is SGDLS, CDR2 YYNGEE, per germline. The CDR3 loop reads CASSVGGGSAETQYF. The DNA of the CDR3 is TGTGCCAGCAGCGTCGGCGGGGGGTCGGCGGAGACCCAGTACTTC.

The chain joins TRBV5-1 to TRBJ1-2; 11 bases agree with TRBD1. Germline loops: CDR1 SGHRS, CDR2 YFSETQ. The CDR3 totals 14 residues. The V and J ends lost 4 bases and 7 bases, in that order; junction bases with no gene match: 6. As DNA, the CDR3 is TGCGCCAGCAGCGCAGCCGGGACAGGGGGTGGCTACACCTTC. Protein product: CASSAAGTGGGYTF.

The V and J genes are TRBV19 and TRBJ1-2, with 9 positions matching TRBD1. Per germline, CDR1 LNHDA and CDR2 SQIVND (reference sequence). The V gene end was trimmed by 5 bases and the J gene end by 4 bases; junction bases not matched to a gene: 8. The CDR3 has 15 amino acids. The CDR3 sequence: CASSPRDREVYGYTF. The CDR3 coding sequence is TGTGCCAGTAGTCCCCGGGACAGGGAAGTCTATGGCTACACCTTC.

CDR3 amino acids: CASFGASYEQYF. The CDR3 nucleotides are TGTGCCAGCTTTGGGGCCTCCTACGAGCAGTACTTC. The V and J genes are TRBV6-5 and TRBJ2-7, with D tentatively TRBD1 (5 bases). The CDR3 totals 12 residues. Trimming cost V 8 bases and J 0 bases, with 8 bases left between them. Per germline, CDR1 MNHEY and CDR2 SVGAGI.

This chain links TRBV19 with TRBJ2-7; TRBD2 agrees at 7 bases. There are 14 residues in the CDR3. The trim removed 6 bases at V and 2 bases at J, leaving 7 bases unmatched. Germline V gives CDR1 LNHDA, CDR2 SQIVND (reference sequence). CDR3: CASRYGSGPYEQYF. The CDR3 coding sequence is TGTGCCAGTAGATATGGTAGCGGGCCCTACGAGCAGTACTTC.

This clone is a singleton in its sample. V and J are TRBV19 and TRBJ1-6, with a possible D match to TRBD1 (5 bases). There are 13 residues in the CDR3. Trimming left V 5 bases short and J 5 bases short, with 7 bases between. From germline, CDR1 is LNHDA and CDR2 SQIVND (reference sequence). CDR3: CASSEQDNSPLHF. The CDR3 DNA reads TGTGCCAGTAGTGAACAGGATAATTCACCCCTCCACTTT. Together with reference TRBV19 and TRBJ1-6, the CDR3 gives the full variable domain: DGGITQSPKYLFRKEGQNVTLSCEQNLNHDAMYWYRQDPGQGLRLIYYSQIVNDFQKGDIAEGYSVSREKKESFPLTVTSAQKNPTAFYLCASSEQDNSPLHFGNGTRLTVT.

In this sample, this clone turned up a few times. The rearrangement links TRBV4-1 to TRBJ2-7; the match to TRBD1 covers 7 bases. The germline CDR1 and CDR2 sequences are MGHRA and YSYEKL. V shed 4 bases and J 0 bases; nucleotides not matched to a gene: 6. This CDR3 has 15 residues. CDR3 coding DNA: TGCGCCAGCAGCCTGATACAGGGGATCTCCTACGAGCAGTACTTC. Translation gives CASSLIQGISYEQYF.